This T cell receptor beta chain was sequenced during a study of STAT5B mutations in CD4+ large granular lymphocyte leukemia. This clone occurred once. Antigen unknown. Study-level results: Without putative leukemic clones, patient CD4-sorted repertoires remained more clonal than healthy CD4+ repertoires. No patients shared main leukemic clonotypes, though less than 30% appeared at low frequency elsewhere.

This was a survey-level run. In the original analysis: The detection floor for productive clonotype frequency was 2.59 x 10-5. Assay used: immunoSEQ multiplex PCR; TCRdb lists only in-frame clones, some missing. The V and J calls and the clone size are those of that table, but D and trimming were determined from the DNA. The sample lists tens of thousands of clones; about 80% were seen once. This CDR3 is built from 16 residues. With 3 bases clipped from V and 8 bases from J, the junction kept 14 bases outside the gene matches. CDR1 is SQVTM and CDR2 is ANQGSEA in the germline V gene. The source is a human donor in good health. The chain employs TRBV29-1 and TRBJ2-4; 9 bases match TRBD2. The sequenced sample consisted of CD4+ T cells from blood buffy coats. For the CDR3, the DNA is TGCAGCGTTGATCAACTCGGCGGGGGGGCAATGGACATTCAGTACTTC. This sequence encodes CSVDQLGGGAMDIQYF.